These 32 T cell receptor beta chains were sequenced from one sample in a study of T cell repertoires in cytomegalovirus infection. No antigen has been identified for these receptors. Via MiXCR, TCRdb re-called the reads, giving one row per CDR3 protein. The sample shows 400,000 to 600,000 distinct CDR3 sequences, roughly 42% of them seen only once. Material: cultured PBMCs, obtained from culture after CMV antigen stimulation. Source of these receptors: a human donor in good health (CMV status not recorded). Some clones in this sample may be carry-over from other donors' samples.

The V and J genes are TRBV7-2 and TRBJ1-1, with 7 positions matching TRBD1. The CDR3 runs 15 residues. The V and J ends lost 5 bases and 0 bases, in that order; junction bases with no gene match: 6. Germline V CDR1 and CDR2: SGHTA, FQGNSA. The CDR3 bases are TGTGCCAGCAGCCGAGGGGGCTACATGAACACTGAAGCTTTCTTT. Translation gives CASSRGGYMNTEAFF.

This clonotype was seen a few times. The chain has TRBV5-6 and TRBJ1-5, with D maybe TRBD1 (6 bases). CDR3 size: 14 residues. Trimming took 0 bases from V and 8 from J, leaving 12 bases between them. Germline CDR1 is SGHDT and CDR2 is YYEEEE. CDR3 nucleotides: TGTGCCAGCAGCTTGGAGGGCAGGGGAGAGCCCCAGCATTTT. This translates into CASSLEGRGEPQHF.

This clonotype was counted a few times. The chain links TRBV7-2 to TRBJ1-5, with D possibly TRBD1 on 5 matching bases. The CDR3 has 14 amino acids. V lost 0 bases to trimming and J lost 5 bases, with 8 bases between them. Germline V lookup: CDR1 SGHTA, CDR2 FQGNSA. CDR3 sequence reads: CASSLAREDQPQHF. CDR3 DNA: TGTGCCAGCAGCTTAGCCAGGGAGGATCAGCCCCAGCATTTT.

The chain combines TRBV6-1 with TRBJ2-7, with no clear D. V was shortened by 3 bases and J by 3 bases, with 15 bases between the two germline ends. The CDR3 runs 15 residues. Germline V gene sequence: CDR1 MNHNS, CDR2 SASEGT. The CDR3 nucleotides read TGTGCCAGCAGTGACGCCCGGTCGGTAGTCTACGAGCAGTACTTC. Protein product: CASSDARSVVYEQYF.

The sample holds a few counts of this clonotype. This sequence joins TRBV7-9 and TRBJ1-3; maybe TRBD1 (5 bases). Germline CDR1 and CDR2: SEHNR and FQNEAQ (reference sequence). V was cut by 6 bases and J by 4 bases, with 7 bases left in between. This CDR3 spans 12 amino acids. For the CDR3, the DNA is TGTGCCAGCAGATCAGGGGGAAACACCATATATTTT. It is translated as CASRSGGNTIYF.

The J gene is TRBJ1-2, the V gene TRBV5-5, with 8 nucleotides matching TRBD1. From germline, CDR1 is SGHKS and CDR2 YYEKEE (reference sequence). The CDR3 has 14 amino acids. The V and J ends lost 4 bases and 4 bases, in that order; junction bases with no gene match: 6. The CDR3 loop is CASSPWTGIYGYTF. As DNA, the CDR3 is TGTGCCAGCAGCCCCTGGACAGGGATCTATGGCTACACCTTC.

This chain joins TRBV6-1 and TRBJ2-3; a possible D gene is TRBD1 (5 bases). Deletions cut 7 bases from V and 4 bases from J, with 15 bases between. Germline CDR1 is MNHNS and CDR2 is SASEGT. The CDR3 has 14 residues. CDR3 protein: CASKGPLGADTQYF. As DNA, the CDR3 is TGTGCCAGCAAAGGTCCCCTAGGGGCAGATACGCAGTATTTT.

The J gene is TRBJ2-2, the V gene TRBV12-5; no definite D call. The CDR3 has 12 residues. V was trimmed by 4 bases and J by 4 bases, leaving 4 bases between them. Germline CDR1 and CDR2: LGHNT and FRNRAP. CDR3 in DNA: TGTGCTAGTGGTTCCGTCACCGGGGAGCTGTTTTTT. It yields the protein CASGSVTGELFF. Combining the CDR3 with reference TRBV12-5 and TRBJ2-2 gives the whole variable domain DARVTQTPRHKVTEMGQEVTMRCQPILGHNTVFWYRQTMMQGLELLAYFRNRAPLDDSGMPKDRFSAEMPDATLATLKIQPSEPRDSAVYFCASGSVTGELFFGEGSRLTVL.

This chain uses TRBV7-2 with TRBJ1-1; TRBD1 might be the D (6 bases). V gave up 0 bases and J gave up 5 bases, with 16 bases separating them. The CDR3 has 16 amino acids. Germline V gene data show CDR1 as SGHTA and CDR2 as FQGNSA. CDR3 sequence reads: CASSLAPRARGTEAFF. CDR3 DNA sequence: TGTGCCAGCAGCTTAGCCCCTCGCGCTAGGGGGACTGAAGCTTTCTTT.

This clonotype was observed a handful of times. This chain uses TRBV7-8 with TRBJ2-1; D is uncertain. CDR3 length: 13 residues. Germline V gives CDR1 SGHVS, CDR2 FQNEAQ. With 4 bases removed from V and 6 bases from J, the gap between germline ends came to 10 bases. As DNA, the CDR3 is TGTGCCAGCAGCTCCGGTCCTAGCAATGAGCAGTTCTTC. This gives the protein CASSSGPSNEQFF.

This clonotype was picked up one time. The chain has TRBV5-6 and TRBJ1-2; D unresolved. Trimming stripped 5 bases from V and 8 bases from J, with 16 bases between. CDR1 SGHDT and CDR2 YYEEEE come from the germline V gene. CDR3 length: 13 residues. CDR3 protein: CASSLTWAKGYTF. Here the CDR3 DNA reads TGTGCCAGCAGTTTGACGTGGGCGAAAGGCTACACCTTC.

The CDR3 protein is CSASGGSETQYF. The CDR3 DNA reads TGCAGTGCTAGTGGGGGCAGCGAGACCCAGTACTTC. The chain has TRBV20-1 and TRBJ2-5; possibly TRBD1 for D (6 bases). The V gene lost 3 bases and the J gene lost 5 bases, with 10 bases spanning the gap. Germline V gene lookup returns CDR1 DFQATT and CDR2 SNEGSKA (reference sequence). The CDR3 is made up of 12 amino acids.

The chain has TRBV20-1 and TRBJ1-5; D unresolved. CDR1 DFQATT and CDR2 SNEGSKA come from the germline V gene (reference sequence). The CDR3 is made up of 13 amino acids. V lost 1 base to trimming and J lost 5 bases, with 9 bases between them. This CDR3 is CSARATRDQPQHF. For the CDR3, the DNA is TGCAGTGCTAGAGCGACGAGAGATCAGCCCCAGCATTTT.

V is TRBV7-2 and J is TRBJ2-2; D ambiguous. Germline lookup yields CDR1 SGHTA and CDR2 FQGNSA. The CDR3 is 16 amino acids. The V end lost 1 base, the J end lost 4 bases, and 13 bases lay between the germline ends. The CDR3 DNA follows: TGTGCCAGCAGCTTAGGTTTGGGCCCGGGCACCGGGGAGCTGTTTTTT. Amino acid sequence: CASSLGLGPGTGELFF.

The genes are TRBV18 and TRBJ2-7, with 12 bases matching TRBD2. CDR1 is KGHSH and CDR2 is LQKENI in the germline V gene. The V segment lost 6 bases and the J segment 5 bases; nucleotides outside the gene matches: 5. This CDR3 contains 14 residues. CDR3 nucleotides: TGTGCCAGCTCCGGGACTAGCGGGCCCCACGAGCAGTACTTC. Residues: CASSGTSGPHEQYF.

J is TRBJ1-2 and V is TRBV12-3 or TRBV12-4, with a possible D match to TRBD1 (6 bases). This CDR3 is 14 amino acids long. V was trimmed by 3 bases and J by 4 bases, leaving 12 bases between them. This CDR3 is CASSFGGPGYGYTF. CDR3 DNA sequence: TGTGCCAGCAGTTTTGGGGGGCCGGGCTATGGCTACACCTTC.

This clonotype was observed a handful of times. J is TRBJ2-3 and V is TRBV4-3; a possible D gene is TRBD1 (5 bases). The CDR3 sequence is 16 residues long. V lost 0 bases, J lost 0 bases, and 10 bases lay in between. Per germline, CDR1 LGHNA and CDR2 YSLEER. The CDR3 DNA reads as TGCGCCAGCAGCCAAGATGGCAGGGCTAGCACAGATACGCAGTATTTT. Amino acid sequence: CASSQDGRASTDTQYF.

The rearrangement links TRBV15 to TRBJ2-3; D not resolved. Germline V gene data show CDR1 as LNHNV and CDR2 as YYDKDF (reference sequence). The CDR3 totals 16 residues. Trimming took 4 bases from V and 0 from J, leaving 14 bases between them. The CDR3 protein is CATSTRMGYSTDTQYF. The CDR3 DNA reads TGTGCCACCAGCACCCGCATGGGCTATAGCACAGATACGCAGTATTTT.

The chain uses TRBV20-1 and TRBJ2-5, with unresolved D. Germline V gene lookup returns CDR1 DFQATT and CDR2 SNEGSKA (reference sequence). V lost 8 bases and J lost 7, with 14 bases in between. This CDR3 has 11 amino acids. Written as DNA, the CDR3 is TGCAGTCCTCAGAAAGCCGGGACCCAGTACTTC. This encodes CSPQKAGTQYF.

CDR3 amino acids: CASRGTNSNQPQHF. CDR3 DNA sequence: TGTGCCAGCAGGGGGACAAATAGCAATCAGCCCCAGCATTTT. The genes are TRBV28 and TRBJ1-5, with a weak D call TRBD1 (6 bases). The CDR3 extends over 14 amino acids. V was shortened by 6 bases and J by 0 bases, with 9 bases between the two germline ends. Germline V gene data show CDR1 as MDHEN and CDR2 as SYDVKM.

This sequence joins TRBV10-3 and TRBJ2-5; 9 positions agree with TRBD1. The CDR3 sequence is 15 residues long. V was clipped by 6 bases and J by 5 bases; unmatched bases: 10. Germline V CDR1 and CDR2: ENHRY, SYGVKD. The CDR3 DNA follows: TGTGCCATCAGCACCTGGACAGGGGAAACGGAGACCCAGTACTTC. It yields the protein CAISTWTGETETQYF.

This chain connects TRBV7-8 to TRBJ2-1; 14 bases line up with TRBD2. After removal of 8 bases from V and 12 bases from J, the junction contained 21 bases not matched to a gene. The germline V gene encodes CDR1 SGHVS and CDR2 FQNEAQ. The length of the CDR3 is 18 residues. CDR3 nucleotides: TGTGCCAGCTCGGGACTAAGAGGACTAGCGGGAGGTCGGGGAGGGCAGTTCTTC. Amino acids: CASSGLRGLAGGRGGQFF.

Here the CDR3 DNA reads TGTGCCGCCAAGGGGGCGATCCGGGCCGATACGCAGTATTTT. It translates to CAAKGAIRADTQYF. This chain links TRBV28 with TRBJ2-3, with TRBD1 matching 7 bases. The CDR3 runs 14 residues. The trim removed 11 bases at V and 6 bases at J, leaving 14 bases unmatched. Looked up from germline, CDR1 is MDHEN and CDR2 is SYDVKM.

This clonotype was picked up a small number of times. The CDR3 DNA reads TGTGCCAGTACCAAGCGACGTTTCTCCGCCTCCTACAATGAGCAGTTCTTC. It yields the protein CASTKRRFSASYNEQFF. This chain links TRBV19 with TRBJ2-1; no reliable D call. There are 17 residues in the CDR3. V gave up 7 bases and J gave up 0 bases, with 19 bases separating them. Germline CDR1 LNHDA, CDR2 SQIVND (reference sequence).

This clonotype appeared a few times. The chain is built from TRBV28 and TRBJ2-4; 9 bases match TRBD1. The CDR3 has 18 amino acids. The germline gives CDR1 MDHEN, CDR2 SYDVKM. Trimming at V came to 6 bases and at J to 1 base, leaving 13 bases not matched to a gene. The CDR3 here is CASSYSGTGQFAKNIQYF. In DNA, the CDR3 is TGTGCCAGCAGCTATTCCGGGACAGGGCAGTTCGCCAAAAACATTCAGTACTTC.

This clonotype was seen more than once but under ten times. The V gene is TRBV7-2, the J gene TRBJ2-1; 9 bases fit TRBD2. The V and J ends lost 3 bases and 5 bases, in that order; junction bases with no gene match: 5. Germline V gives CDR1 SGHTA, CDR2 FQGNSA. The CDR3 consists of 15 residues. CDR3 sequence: CASSFTSGPDNEQFF. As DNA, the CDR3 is TGTGCCAGCAGCTTTACTAGCGGGCCAGACAATGAGCAGTTCTTC.

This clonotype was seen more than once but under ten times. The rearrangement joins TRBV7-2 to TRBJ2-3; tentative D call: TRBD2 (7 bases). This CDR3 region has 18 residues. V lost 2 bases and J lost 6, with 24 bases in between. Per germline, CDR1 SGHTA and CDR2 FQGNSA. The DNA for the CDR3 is TGTGCCAGCAGCTTAAGGGCGGGGGCGGGACCCAGATCGGATACGCAGTATTTT. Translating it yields CASSLRAGAGPRSDTQYF. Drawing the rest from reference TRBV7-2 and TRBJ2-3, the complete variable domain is GAGVSQSPSNKVTEKGKDVELRCDPISGHTALYWYRQSLGQGLEFLIYFQGNSAPDKSGLPSDRFSAERTGGSVSTLTIQRTQQEDSAVYLCASSLRAGAGPRSDTQYFGPGTRLTVL.

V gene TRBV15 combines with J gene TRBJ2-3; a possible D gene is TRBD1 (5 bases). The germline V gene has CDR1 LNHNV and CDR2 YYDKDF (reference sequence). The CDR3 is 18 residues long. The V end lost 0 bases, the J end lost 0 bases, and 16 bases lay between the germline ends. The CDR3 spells CATSRDLGRTPSTDTQYF. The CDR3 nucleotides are TGTGCCACCAGCAGAGATCTGGGAAGGACACCAAGCACAGATACGCAGTATTTT. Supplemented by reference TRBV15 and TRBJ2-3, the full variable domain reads DAMVIQNPRYQVTQFGKPVTLSCSQTLNHNVMYWYQQKSSQAPKLLFHYYDKDFNNEADTPDNFQSRRPNTSFCFLDIRSPGLGDTAMYLCATSRDLGRTPSTDTQYFGPGTRLTVL.

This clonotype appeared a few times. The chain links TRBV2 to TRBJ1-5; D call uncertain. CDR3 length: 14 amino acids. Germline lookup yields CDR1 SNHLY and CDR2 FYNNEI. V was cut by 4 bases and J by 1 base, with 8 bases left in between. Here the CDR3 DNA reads TGTGCCAGCAGTGTAGGGCAAAGCAATCAGCCCCAGCATTTT. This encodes CASSVGQSNQPQHF.

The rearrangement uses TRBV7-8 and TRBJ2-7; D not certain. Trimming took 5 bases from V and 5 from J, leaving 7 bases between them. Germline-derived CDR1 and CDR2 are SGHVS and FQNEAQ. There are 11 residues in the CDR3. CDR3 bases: TGTGCCAGCAGCCAAAGAAACGAGCAGTACTTC. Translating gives CASSQRNEQYF.

This CDR3 is CASSSPTVGTEAFF. The CDR3 DNA follows: TGTGCCAGCAGTTCTCCGACGGTGGGAACTGAAGCTTTCTTT. This rearrangement joins TRBV27 to TRBJ1-1; D is unclear. The CDR3 sequence is 14 residues long. Germline CDR1 is MNHEY and CDR2 is SMNVEV (reference sequence). V lost 4 bases and J 5 bases, leaving 14 bases between the germline ends.

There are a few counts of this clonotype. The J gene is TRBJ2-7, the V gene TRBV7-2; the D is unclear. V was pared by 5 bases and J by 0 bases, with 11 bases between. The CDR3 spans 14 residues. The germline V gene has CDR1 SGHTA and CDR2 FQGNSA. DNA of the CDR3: TGTGCCAGCAGCCCATCGACAAGCTCCTACGAGCAGTACTTC. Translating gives CASSPSTSSYEQYF.